This T cell receptor beta chain was captured by sequencing in a study of T cells in Graves' hyperthyroidism and ophthalmopathy. Study observations and caveats: Ophthalmopathy was predicted by the model a median of roughly 6 months ahead of onset.

Worth noting for this clonotype: Its target is not known.

V was shortened by 4 bases and J by 5 bases, with 11 bases between the two germline ends. Germline-derived CDR1 and CDR2 are MNHEY and SMNVEV (reference sequence). The CDR3 contains 13 residues. Stable hyperthyroidism: no ophthalmopathy progression over 18 months of follow-up. Orbital computed tomography, thyroid ultrasound, serum thyroxine and TRAb, and clinical symptoms together informed the diagnoses. Cells are PBMCs isolated from more than 8.5 ml of fresh blood. RNA transcripts gave rise to amplified TCR beta CDR3 regions. An initial round of RT-PCR targeting the TCR CDR3 relied on the HTBI primer set. TCRdb itself ran the multiplex PCR reads through MiXCR, one entry per CDR3 protein. The table shows roughly 380,000 distinct CDR3 sequences, with roughly 13% occurring only once.

This TCR was recovered from a woman aged 55-70 years with Graves' hyperthyroidism. V gene TRBV27 combines with J gene TRBJ2-5, with D possibly TRBD2 on 6 matching bases. The sample taken for sequencing was blood. For the CDR3, the DNA is TGTGCCAGCAGTTCGGAGGGGCATGAGACCCAGTACTTC. Translated, it gives CASSSEGHETQYF.